The T cell receptor (beta chain) described here comes from a study of cytomegalovirus exposure and HLA in healthy donors listed by TCRdb under 2017. Background on the whole study: An earlier analysis of roughly 610 of the donors reported 250 to 350 Gb of sequence data and around 120 million unique TCR beta sequences obtained from 180 million or so T cells. Rather than using new phenotypic data, the later analysis identified candidate immune exposures from TCR beta sequences and from how often those sequences occurred across donors. Among the roughly 370 genotyped donors, around 81% belonged to the genetic ancestry cluster associated with self-reported Caucasian donors. A later genetic analysis used genome-wide SNP genotypes for about 65% of the roughly 700 donors, treating that subset as a discovery cohort. The number of typed donors differed by locus: about 620-630 for A, B, C, DRB1 and DQB1; 522 for DQA1; 606 for DPA1; and around 490 for DPB1. The study combined high-throughput TCR immunosequencing, statistical association of individual TCRs with disease status, and machine learning to predict cytomegalovirus infection status. Donor age, sex, ethnicity and CMV serostatus were compiled together with the repertoire data. HLA typing covered class I and class II loci at four-digit resolution. On average, 235,054 unique TCR beta nucleotide sequences were sequenced per donor among roughly 430 genotyped donors of the cohort, with roughly 18% of those sequences being non-productive. Every repertoire in the discovery cohort had been generated on one and the same sequencing platform. Roughly five DR-DQ haplotypes were handled as single units for association and clustering because linkage in the cohort was strong. The T cell repertoires of around 730 subjects were profiled by immunosequencing and related to cytomegalovirus serostatus. The study aimed to test whether signatures of past pathogen exposure could be identified by cataloging public T cell receptors. Approximately 300 gigabases of sequencing data and roughly 81 million unique TCR sequences made up an early release that covered roughly 670 HLA-typed donors. Along with the roughly 710-subject first cohort, a separate validation cohort of over a hundred different subjects was used. A later analysis re-examined previously published TCR beta repertoires from just over 650 donors and added high-resolution HLA genotyping to investigate patterns of TCR occurrence. To decide whether each TCR beta V gene segment behaved as functional or pseudogenic, an earlier analysis of 587 of the donors relied on high-throughput TCR beta sequencing. Findings and caveats that apply to the study as a whole: According to the authors, the approach could potentially be generalized to other disease states and immunological phenotypes. A total of about 150 TCR beta chains were listed by the study as associated with cytomegalovirus. In vitro tests confirmed that a few of the cytomegalovirus-associated TCR beta chains recognize cytomegalovirus antigens. In a later analysis, the rate of TCR association differed among HLA loci, with DRB1 alleles having the most associated TCRs and HLA-C alleles having the fewest. A later analysis found that most CMV-associated TCR beta chains appeared HLA-restricted, with HLA associations seemingly driven largely by CMV exposure. An association between a missense DCLRE1C variant and V-gene and J-gene trimming of TCR beta chains was found in a later genetic analysis and replicated in an independent cohort. An earlier analysis of 450 to 750 of the donors showed that most TCR beta V segments appeared in productive rearrangements either about 87% or about 30% of the time, which broadly matched IMGT annotations. While some public TCRs were present in many individuals, most TCR sequences turned up only very rarely across donors. Some IMGT-functional V segments, including TRBV6-2 and TRBV6-3, could not be distinguished by the 87-base-pair reads and were therefore excluded. Compared with the roughly 700-donor mean, donors in an Asian-associated ancestry cluster had fewer N-insertions in productive TCRs, according to a later genetic analysis. A further reported finding was that TCR beta sequences accurately predicted the HLA-A and HLA-B alleles for most subjects in the first cohort. Because counts were too low, more than 15 rarely observed V segments, including chromosome 9 orphons, were excluded from the earlier analysis of several hundred of the donors. A group of highly shared sequence variants was considered likely to be a technical artifact of the sequencing pipeline. Because HLA typing was missing for some donors at each locus, association tests included only the typed subset. When HLA alleles, especially DR and DQ, strongly co-occurred, TCR associations were difficult to assign to individual alleles. In a later analysis, HLA-associated TCR beta chains were found to be more clonally expanded and to have lower generation probabilities than equally common non-associated chains. Linkage disequilibrium might explain the correlated functional status among segregating V segments, but an unknown experimental factor could not be ruled out. A later analysis associated around 16,000 TCR beta sequences with specific HLA alleles at a false discovery rate of 0.05. Sequencing depth was assumed to be roughly uniform across donors in the presence/absence analyses, though that assumption may not hold. The classifier was reported to diagnose cytomegalovirus status with high specificity and sensitivity in both the original and validation cohorts. Immune exposure information for the cohort was limited to CMV serostatus. In this cohort, only TCR beta chains were sequenced, and detectable features were limited by the absence of alpha or paired-chain data. According to a later analysis, parvovirus B19, influenza, CMV and Epstein-Barr virus appeared linked to several top co-occurrence clusters.

The library was prepared using the immunoSEQ multiplex PCR assay. For the multiplex PCR, a mixture combining 60 forward primers for TCR Vbeta segments and 13 reverse primers for TCR Jbeta segments was used. The CDR3 region of rearranged TCR beta genes was amplified from genomic DNA with a multiplex PCR assay. The Illumina HiSeq System was used to sequence the amplified TCR beta libraries as 87-base-pair reads. As for the original processing: A later analysis tallied tens of millions of unique TCR beta chains across the roughly 610 repertoires, and approximately 12 million of those chains were shared by two or more donors. Raw reads were error-corrected and collapsed into unique sequences with a nearest-neighbor algorithm that merged closely related sequences to remove PCR and sequencing errors. V, D and J gene segments were assigned by aligning CDR3 sequences to IMGT reference sequences. For a sequence to be retained, a match of at least six nucleotides to both a V gene segment and a J gene segment was required. Rearrangements were called productive when the CDR3 lacked stop codons and stayed in frame with V and J; all others were non-productive. Following IMGT convention, CDR3 was defined as the stretch from the second conserved V-encoded cysteine up to the conserved J-encoded phenylalanine. In an earlier analysis of some 550 of the donors, sequences lacking an unambiguous match to a single V gene segment were excluded. In an earlier analysis of almost 600 of the donors, a V segment was called functional when productive rearrangements were above 56.7%, and segregating when the standard deviation between donors exceeded 5%. A statistical classification framework was built for diagnosing cytomegalovirus status from the catalog of TCR beta chain sequences. V and J gene assignment, in a later analysis, came from comparing TCR nucleotide sequences with IMGT/GENE-DB human TR gene sequences. In a later analysis, CDR3 sequences and most-parsimonious VDJ recombination scenarios were assigned using the TCRdist pipeline. A later analysis defined each TCR beta chain by its CDR3 amino acid sequence plus V-gene family, and excluded reads lacking a unique V-gene family. In a later analysis, around 600 highly shared, low-generation-probability nucleotide sequences were removed to address suspected cross-contamination and a sequencing artifact. In a later analysis, a clonal expansion index was calculated for each public chain from normalized within-repertoire ranks of inferred template counts. In a later analysis, generation probabilities were computed with a VDJ recombination model fitted to out-of-frame rearrangements, and the resulting probabilities were checked against IGoR. In a later analysis, TCR-TCR, TCR-HLA and TCR-CMV co-occurrence was scored with hypergeometric tests, and a repertoire-size bias correction was applied to TCR pairs. To estimate false discovery rates, a later analysis permuted the HLA or CMV assignments 20 times. In a later analysis, co-occurring TCRs were grouped using DBSCAN, and TCRdist sequence similarity was added for clustering within HLA-allele-positive subsets. Repertoires with fewer than 30,000 or more than 120,000 public chains, plus five repertoires with anomalous nucleotide sharing, were excluded from co-occurrence clustering. TCRdb took this table from immuneACCESS and kept in-frame rearrangements with V and J called. Such tables lack part of the clones; where checked against another copy, unresolved V genes explain under half of the gap, and the rest is unexplained. V and J calls and clone size are as listed in that table; D and trimming were resolved from the DNA. For this sample the table gives approximately 180,000 clones, of which 10% to 15% were detected only once. Together, the top ten hold 7.8% of the sample.

In total, 500 to 700 healthy bone marrow donors made up the cohort. At the time of sampling, all cohort members were nominally healthy, though unrecorded immune exposures were likely present. The donor was CMV seropositive and was included in the group of approximately 300 seropositive cohort members. Every donor gave a peripheral blood sample, and the peripheral blood mononuclear cells from that sample were used for TCR beta sequencing. The Qiagen DNeasy Blood Extraction Kit was used to extract genomic DNA from the blood cell samples. Reading from cysteine to phenylalanine, the CDR3 counts 12 amino acids. The CDR3 DNA has 36 bases and is translated from base 1. The germline V end is reduced by 0 bases and the J end by 13 bases; junction bases left unmatched: 3. The germline V gene supplies CDR1 SGDLS and CDR2 YYNGEE. Notes on this clone: The antigen it recognizes is unknown. No much larger clone exists at a distance of one base, and base qualities are not known.

Material for sequencing was PBMCs. This receptor chain uses TRBV9 and TRBJ1-4, with TRBD1 matching 7 junction bases. The TCR originated in a man in his fifties or sixties in good health and CMV-seropositive. The CDR3 here reads CASSVEQGRLFF. The DNA sequence is given as TGTGCCAGCAGCGTAGAACAGGGGAGACTGTTTTTT.